Listed below are T cell receptor beta chains from one sample, sequenced in a study of OX40 agonist ivuxolimab in advanced cancers. Data came from immunoSEQ multiplex PCR; TCRdb stores just in-frame clones and leaves some out. The sample contains about 89,000 clones, about 88% of which appear only once. The material sequenced was CD4+ or CD8+ T cells sorted from blood, taken in a trial of the OX40 agonist ivuxolimab. The origin of the receptors is an adult with an advanced solid tumor such as melanoma, head and neck, liver or kidney cancer. Each CDR3 is given with its conserved first and last residue. D genes are given only for firm matches. For some rows the clone size is stated as once, few or many, or as a class when expanded; others skip it.

J gene: TRBJ2-5; D gene: TRBD2; clone size: NA; V gene: TRBV7-6; CDR3 DNA: TGTGCCAGCAGAAGACTAGCGGGGGCAGGGGAGACCCAGTACTTC; CDR3 protein: CASRRLAGAGETQYF
J gene: TRBJ1-1; D gene: NA; clone size: NA; V gene: TRBV19; CDR3 DNA: TGTGCCAGTAGTATCCAGCGGAACACTGAAGCTTTCTTT; CDR3 protein: CASSIQRNTEAFF
J gene: TRBJ2-1; D gene: TRBD2; clone size: NA; V gene: TRBV19; CDR3 DNA: TGTGCCAGTAGTACTAGCGGCGCACACAATGAGCAGTTCTTC; CDR3 protein: CASSTSGAHNEQFF
J gene: TRBJ1-5; D gene: TRBD1; clone size: NA; V gene: TRBV27; CDR3 DNA: TGTGCCAGCAGCCGGACAGGGAACAATCAGCCCCAGCATTTT; CDR3 protein: CASSRTGNNQPQHF
J gene: TRBJ2-1; D gene: NA; clone size: NA; V gene: TRBV19; CDR3 DNA: TGTGCCAGTAGTATAGGCGCGGACCCAAGTTACAATGAGCAGTTCTTC; CDR3 protein: CASSIGADPSYNEQFF
J gene: TRBJ1-5; D gene: TRBD1; clone size: NA; V gene: TRBV6-6; CDR3 DNA: TGTGCCAGCAGTAACGGACAGGGGGCGCGTAATCAGCCCCAGCATTTT; CDR3 protein: CASSNGQGARNQPQHF
J gene: TRBJ1-6; D gene: NA; clone size: NA; V gene: TRBV9; CDR3 DNA: TGTGCCAGCAGCCCCAAAGGGGGGTCACCCCTCCACTTT; CDR3 protein: CASSPKGGSPLHF
J gene: TRBJ1-1; D gene: NA; clone size: NA; V gene: TRBV19; CDR3 DNA: TGTGCCAGTAGAGGGCCCTCCATGAACACTGAAGCTTTCTTT; CDR3 protein: CASRGPSMNTEAFF
J gene: TRBJ2-7; D gene: NA; clone size: NA; V gene: TRBV19; CDR3 DNA: TGTGCCAGTAGTATAGGGATCCGGTCCTACGAGCAGTACTTC; CDR3 protein: CASSIGIRSYEQYF
J gene: TRBJ2-1; D gene: TRBD2; clone size: NA; V gene: TRBV5-4; CDR3 DNA: TGTGCCAGCAGCTTGGTTAGCGGGGGGGTCTACAATGAGCAGTTCTTC; CDR3 protein: CASSLVSGGVYNEQFF
J gene: TRBJ2-1; D gene: TRBD1; clone size: NA; V gene: TRBV19; CDR3 DNA: TGTGCCAGTAGGGGTACCGGGACAGCGCCCTACAATGAGCAGTTCTTC; CDR3 protein: CASRGTGTAPYNEQFF
J gene: TRBJ2-1; D gene: NA; clone size: NA; V gene: TRBV14; CDR3 DNA: TGTGCCAGCAGCCAAGATAGTATGGGGACTGTTGGGGGTAGGAATGAGCAGTTCTTC; CDR3 protein: CASSQDSMGTVGGRNEQFF
J gene: TRBJ2-6; D gene: NA; clone size: NA; V gene: TRBV6-6; CDR3 DNA: TGTGCCAGCAGTTATCTTGGGGCCAACGTCCTGACTTTC; CDR3 protein: CASSYLGANVLTF
J gene: TRBJ1-6; D gene: NA; clone size: few; V gene: TRBV25-1; CDR3 DNA: TGTGCCAGCAGCTTAGCCTCGGCTTATAATTCACCCCTCCACTTT; CDR3 protein: CASSLASAYNSPLHF
J gene: TRBJ1-1; D gene: NA; clone size: NA; V gene: TRBV5-1; CDR3 DNA: TGCGCCAGCAGCTTGGGACTGACTACGGTGGACACTGAAGCTTTCTTT; CDR3 protein: CASSLGLTTVDTEAFF
J gene: TRBJ2-5; D gene: NA; clone size: NA; V gene: TRBV27; CDR3 DNA: TGTGCCAGCAGTTTCCGGGCCCAAGAGACCCAGTACTTC; CDR3 protein: CASSFRAQETQYF
J gene: TRBJ1-5; D gene: NA; clone size: NA; V gene: TRBV5-1; CDR3 DNA: TGCGCCAGCAGCTTGGAAGGGGAGAATCAGCCCCAGCATTTT; CDR3 protein: CASSLEGENQPQHF
J gene: TRBJ2-1; D gene: TRBD2; clone size: once; V gene: TRBV5-6; CDR3 DNA: TGTGCCAGCAGATTTAGCGGGGGGCCCAATGAGCAGTTCTTC; CDR3 protein: CASRFSGGPNEQFF
J gene: TRBJ1-3; D gene: TRBD1; clone size: NA; V gene: TRBV13; CDR3 DNA: TGTGCCAGCAGCCCACCGGGACAGGCGGGACAAGTTGGAAACACCATATATTTT; CDR3 protein: CASSPPGQAGQVGNTIYF
J gene: TRBJ1-2; D gene: NA; clone size: NA; V gene: TRBV4-1; CDR3 DNA: TGCGCCAGCACGGAGGAGGGCTCCGCTAACTATGGCTACACCTTC; CDR3 protein: CASTEEGSANYGYTF
J gene: TRBJ2-7; D gene: NA; clone size: NA; V gene: TRBV10-3; CDR3 DNA: TGTGCCATCGGGGCAGGAACCTACGAGCAGTACTTC; CDR3 protein: CAIGAGTYEQYF
J gene: TRBJ1-2; D gene: NA; clone size: NA; V gene: TRBV25-1; CDR3 DNA: TGTGCCAGCAGCCCTCCCGGGCTGGTATATGGCTACACCTTC; CDR3 protein: CASSPPGLVYGYTF
J gene: TRBJ2-1; D gene: NA; clone size: once; V gene: TRBV18; CDR3 DNA: TGTGCCAGCTCACCTGCGGGACTTCGCCTTAACTACAATGAGCAGTTCTTC; CDR3 protein: CASSPAGLRLNYNEQFF
J gene: TRBJ2-7; D gene: NA; clone size: NA; V gene: TRBV11-3; CDR3 DNA: TGTGCCAGCAGCTTTAAAGGTAACCTCTACGAGCAGTACTTC; CDR3 protein: CASSFKGNLYEQYF
J gene: TRBJ2-1; D gene: TRBD1; clone size: once; V gene: TRBV6-5; CDR3 DNA: TGTGCCACCTCTAGAGGGACAGGGTCCTACAATGAGCAGTTCTTC; CDR3 protein: CATSRGTGSYNEQFF
J gene: TRBJ2-5; D gene: TRBD2; clone size: NA; V gene: TRBV5-1; CDR3 DNA: TGCGCCAGCAGCCGCCTCACTAGCGAGGGGGAGACCCAGTACTTC; CDR3 protein: CASSRLTSEGETQYF
J gene: TRBJ2-1; D gene: TRBD2; clone size: NA; V gene: TRBV5-1; CDR3 DNA: TGCGCCAGCTACCCTCTGGCGGGGGGGTCTGATGAGCAGTTCTTC; CDR3 protein: CASYPLAGGSDEQFF
J gene: TRBJ2-5; D gene: NA; clone size: once; V gene: TRBV10-2; CDR3 DNA: TGCGCCAGCAGGGCGGGACCCCAAGAGACCCAGTACTTC; CDR3 protein: CASRAGPQETQYF
J gene: TRBJ2-3; D gene: TRBD1; clone size: NA; V gene: TRBV19; CDR3 DNA: TGTGCCAGTTCGACAGGGAATACAGATACGCAGTATTTT; CDR3 protein: CASSTGNTDTQYF
J gene: TRBJ1-3; D gene: NA; clone size: NA; V gene: TRBV10-1; CDR3 DNA: TGCGCCAGCAGTGAGTCGGGAGGCGGAAACACCATATATTTT; CDR3 protein: CASSESGGGNTIYF
J gene: TRBJ1-3; D gene: NA; clone size: once; V gene: TRBV5-1; CDR3 DNA: TGCGCCAGCAGCTTGGTGGGGAGCTCTGGAAACACCATATATTTT; CDR3 protein: CASSLVGSSGNTIYF
J gene: TRBJ2-7; D gene: NA; clone size: NA; V gene: TRBV5-6; CDR3 DNA: TGTGCCAGCAGCTTGGAGTACGAGCAGTACTTC; CDR3 protein: CASSLEYEQYF
J gene: TRBJ1-5; D gene: NA; clone size: NA; V gene: TRBV30; CDR3 DNA: TGTGCCTGGAGTGTGATTCGCAATCAGCCCCAGCATTTT; CDR3 protein: CAWSVIRNQPQHF
J gene: TRBJ1-1; D gene: NA; clone size: NA; V gene: TRBV29-1; CDR3 DNA: TGCAGCGTTGGGGGGGCAGGGATGAACACTGAAGCTTTCTTT; CDR3 protein: CSVGGAGMNTEAFF
J gene: TRBJ2-3; D gene: NA; clone size: NA; V gene: TRBV4-1; CDR3 DNA: TGCGCCAGCAGCCAAGACCGCCCCACAGATACGCAGTATTTT; CDR3 protein: CASSQDRPTDTQYF
J gene: TRBJ2-5; D gene: TRBD2; clone size: NA; V gene: TRBV6-5; CDR3 DNA: TGTGCCAGCAGTGGAACAGCGGGGCGCCTAGAGACCCAGTACTTC; CDR3 protein: CASSGTAGRLETQYF
J gene: TRBJ2-7; D gene: TRBD1; clone size: NA; V gene: TRBV9; CDR3 DNA: TGTGCCAGCAGCGTACAGGGGGCTTCCTACGAGCAGTACTTC; CDR3 protein: CASSVQGASYEQYF
J gene: TRBJ1-2; D gene: NA; clone size: NA; V gene: TRBV4-1; CDR3 DNA: TGCGCCAGCAGCCAAGGTCACGTCTTGAGAGATGGCTACACCTTC; CDR3 protein: CASSQGHVLRDGYTF
J gene: TRBJ2-1; D gene: NA; clone size: NA; V gene: TRBV5-1; CDR3 DNA: TGCGCCAGCAGCATACAGCCAGGCTCCTACAATGAGCAGTTCTTC; CDR3 protein: CASSIQPGSYNEQFF
J gene: TRBJ2-2; D gene: NA; clone size: NA; V gene: TRBV7-6; CDR3 DNA: TGTGCCAGCAGCTTCCTCCAGAGAAACACCGGGGAGCTGTTTTTT; CDR3 protein: CASSFLQRNTGELFF